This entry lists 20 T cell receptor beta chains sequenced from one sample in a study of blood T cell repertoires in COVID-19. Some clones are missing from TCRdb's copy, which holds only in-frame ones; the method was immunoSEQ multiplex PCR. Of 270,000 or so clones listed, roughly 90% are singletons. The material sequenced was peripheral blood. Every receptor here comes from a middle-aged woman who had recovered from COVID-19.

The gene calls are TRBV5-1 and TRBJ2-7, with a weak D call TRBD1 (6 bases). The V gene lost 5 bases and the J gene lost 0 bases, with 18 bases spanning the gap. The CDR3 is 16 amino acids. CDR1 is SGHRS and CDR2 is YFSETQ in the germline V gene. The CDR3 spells CASRYAQGPSSYEQYF. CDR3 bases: TGCGCCAGCAGATATGCACAGGGTCCGAGCTCCTACGAGCAGTACTTC.

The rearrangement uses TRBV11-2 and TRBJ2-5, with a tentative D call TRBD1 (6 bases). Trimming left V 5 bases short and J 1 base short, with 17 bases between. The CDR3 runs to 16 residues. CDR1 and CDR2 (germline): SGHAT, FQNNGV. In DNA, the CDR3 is TGTGCCAGCAGCCAATGGCAGGGGCCGTTCCAAGAGACCCAGTACTTC. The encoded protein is CASSQWQGPFQETQYF.

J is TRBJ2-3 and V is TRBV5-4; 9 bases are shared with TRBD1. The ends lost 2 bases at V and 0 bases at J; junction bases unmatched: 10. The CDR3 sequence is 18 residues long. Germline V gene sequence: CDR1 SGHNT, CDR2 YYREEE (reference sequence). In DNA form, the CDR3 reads TGTGCCAGCAGCTTTTATGTCGGGACAGGGCATAGCACAGATACGCAGTATTTT. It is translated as CASSFYVGTGHSTDTQYF. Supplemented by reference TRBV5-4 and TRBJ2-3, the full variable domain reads ETGVTQSPTHLIKTRGQQVTLRCSSQSGHNTVSWYQQALGQGPQFIFQYYREEENGRGNFPPRFSGLQFPNYSSELNVNALELDDSALYLCASSFYVGTGHSTDTQYFGPGTRLTVL.

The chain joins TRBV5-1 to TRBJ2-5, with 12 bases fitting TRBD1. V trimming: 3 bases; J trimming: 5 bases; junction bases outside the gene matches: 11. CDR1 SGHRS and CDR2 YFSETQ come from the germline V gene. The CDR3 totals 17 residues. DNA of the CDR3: TGCGCCAGCAGCTCCGCCACGGGACAGGGGGCGGAGGAGACCCAGTACTTC. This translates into CASSSATGQGAEETQYF.

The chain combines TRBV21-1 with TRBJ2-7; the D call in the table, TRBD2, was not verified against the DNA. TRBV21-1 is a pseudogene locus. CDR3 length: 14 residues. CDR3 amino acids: CASSIKDFSYEQYF. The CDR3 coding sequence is TGTGCCAGCAGCATTAAGGACTTCTCCTACGAGCAGTACTTC.

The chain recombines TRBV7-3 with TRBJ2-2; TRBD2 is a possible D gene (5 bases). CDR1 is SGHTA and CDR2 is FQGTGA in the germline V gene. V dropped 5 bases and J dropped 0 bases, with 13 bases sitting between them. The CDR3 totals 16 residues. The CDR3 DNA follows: TGTGCCAGCAGCCCCATGTCGGGATCGAACACCGGGGAGCTGTTTTTT. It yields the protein CASSPMSGSNTGELFF.

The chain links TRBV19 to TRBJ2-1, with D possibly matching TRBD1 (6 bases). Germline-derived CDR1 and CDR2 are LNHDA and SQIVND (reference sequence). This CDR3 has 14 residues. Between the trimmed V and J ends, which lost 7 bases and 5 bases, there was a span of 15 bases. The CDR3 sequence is CASKRAGENNEQFF. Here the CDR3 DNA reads TGTGCCAGTAAGAGGGCAGGGGAGAACAATGAGCAGTTCTTC.

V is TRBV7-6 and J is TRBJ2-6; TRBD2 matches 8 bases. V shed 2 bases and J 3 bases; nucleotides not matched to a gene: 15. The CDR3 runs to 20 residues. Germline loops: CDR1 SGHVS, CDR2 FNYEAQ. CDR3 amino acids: CASSLRSGSMVLGGANVLTF. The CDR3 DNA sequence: TGTGCCAGCAGCTTAAGGAGCGGGAGCATGGTCTTGGGTGGGGCCAACGTCCTGACTTTC.

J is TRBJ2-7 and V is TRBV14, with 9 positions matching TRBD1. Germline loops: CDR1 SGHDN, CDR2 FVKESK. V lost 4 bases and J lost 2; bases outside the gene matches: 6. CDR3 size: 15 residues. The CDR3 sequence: CASSRPGQGPYEQYF. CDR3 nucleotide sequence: TGTGCCAGCAGCCGCCCGGGACAGGGACCCTACGAGCAGTACTTC.

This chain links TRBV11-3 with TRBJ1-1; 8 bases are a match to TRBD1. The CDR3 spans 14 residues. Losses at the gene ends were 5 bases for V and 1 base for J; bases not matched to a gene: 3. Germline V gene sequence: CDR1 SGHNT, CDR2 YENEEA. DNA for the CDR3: TGTGCCAGCAGCCGGGGACAGGCGAACACTGAAGCTTTCTTT. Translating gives CASSRGQANTEAFF.

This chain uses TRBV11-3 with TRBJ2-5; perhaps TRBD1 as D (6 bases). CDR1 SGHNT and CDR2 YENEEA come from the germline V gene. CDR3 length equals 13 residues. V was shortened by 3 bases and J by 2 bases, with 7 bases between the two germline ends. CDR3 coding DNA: TGTGCCAGCAGCTTCGGACAGCAAGAGACCCAGTACTTC. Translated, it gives CASSFGQQETQYF.

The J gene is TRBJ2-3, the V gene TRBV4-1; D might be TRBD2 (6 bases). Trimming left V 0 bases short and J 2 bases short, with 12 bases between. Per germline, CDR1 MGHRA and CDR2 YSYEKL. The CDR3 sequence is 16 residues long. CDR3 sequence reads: CASSQDKWDSTDTQYF. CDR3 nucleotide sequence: TGCGCCAGCAGCCAAGATAAGTGGGACTCCACAGATACGCAGTATTTT.

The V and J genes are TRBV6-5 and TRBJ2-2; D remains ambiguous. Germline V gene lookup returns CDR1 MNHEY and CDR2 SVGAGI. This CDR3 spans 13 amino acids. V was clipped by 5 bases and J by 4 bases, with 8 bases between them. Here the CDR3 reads CASSTPGTGELFF. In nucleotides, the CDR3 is TGTGCCAGCAGTACCCCCGGCACCGGGGAGCTGTTTTTT.

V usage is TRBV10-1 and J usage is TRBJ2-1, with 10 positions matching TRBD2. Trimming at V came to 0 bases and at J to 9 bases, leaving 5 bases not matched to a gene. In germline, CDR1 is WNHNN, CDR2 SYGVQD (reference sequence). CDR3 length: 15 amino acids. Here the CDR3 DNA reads TGCGCCAGCAGTGAGTCGCTAGCGGGAGAAGGTGAGCAGTTCTTC. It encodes CASSESLAGEGEQFF.

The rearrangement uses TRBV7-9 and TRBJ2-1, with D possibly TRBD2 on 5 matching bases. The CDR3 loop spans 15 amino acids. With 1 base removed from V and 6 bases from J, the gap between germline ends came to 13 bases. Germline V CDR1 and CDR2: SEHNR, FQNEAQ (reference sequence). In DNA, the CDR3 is TGTGCCAGCAGCTTAGGGGCTAGCAGCATCAATGAGCAGTTCTTC. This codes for CASSLGASSINEQFF.

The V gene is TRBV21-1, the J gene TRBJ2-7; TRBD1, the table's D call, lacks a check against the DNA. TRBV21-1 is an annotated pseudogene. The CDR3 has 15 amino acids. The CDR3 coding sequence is TGTGCCAGCCTACTCAACAGGCTACACTCCTACGAGCAGTACTTC. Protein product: CASLLNRLHSYEQYF.

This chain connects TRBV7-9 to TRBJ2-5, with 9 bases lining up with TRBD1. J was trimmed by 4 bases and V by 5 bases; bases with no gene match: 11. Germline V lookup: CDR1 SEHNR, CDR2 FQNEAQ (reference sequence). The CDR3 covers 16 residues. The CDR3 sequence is CASSTRQGVPGETQYF. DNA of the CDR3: TGTGCCAGCAGCACCCGACAGGGGGTCCCCGGAGAGACCCAGTACTTC.

The CDR3 spells CAWTPSSGNTIYF. CDR3 nucleotide sequence: TGTGCCTGGACACCGAGCTCTGGAAACACCATATATTTT. The gene calls are TRBV30 and TRBJ1-3, with D hard to call. V was pared by 4 bases and J by 0 bases, with 7 bases between. The CDR3 has 13 amino acids. Germline V gene data show CDR1 as GTSNPN and CDR2 as SVGIG (reference sequence).

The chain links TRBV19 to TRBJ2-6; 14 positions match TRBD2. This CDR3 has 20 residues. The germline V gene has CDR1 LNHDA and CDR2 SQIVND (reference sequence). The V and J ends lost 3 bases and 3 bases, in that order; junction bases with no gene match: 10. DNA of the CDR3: TGTGCCAGTAGTATCCCCTCGGGACTAGCGGGAGCAGGTGGGGCCAACGTCCTGACTTTC. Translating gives CASSIPSGLAGAGGANVLTF.

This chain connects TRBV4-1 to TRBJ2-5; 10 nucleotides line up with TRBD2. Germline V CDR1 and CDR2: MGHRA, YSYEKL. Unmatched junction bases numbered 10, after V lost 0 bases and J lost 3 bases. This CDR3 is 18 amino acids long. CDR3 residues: CASSQEGGPGLAKETQYF. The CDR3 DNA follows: TGCGCCAGCAGCCAAGAAGGGGGCCCGGGACTAGCGAAAGAGACCCAGTACTTC.